This T cell receptor beta chain stems from a study of blood T cell repertoires in COVID-19. The wider study: The analysed material was cDNA or gDNA that came from T cells, B-cell-depleted T cells, or PBMCs.

This clone was counted once. Sequencing was performed with immunoSEQ multiplex PCR; in TCRdb, only in-frame clones are kept and a portion is missing. Here the sample spans some 110,000 clones, 91% being singletons. V lost 7 bases and J lost 6; bases outside the gene matches: 8. There are 16 residues in the CDR3. The germline CDR1 and CDR2 sequences are LNHDA and SQIVND (reference sequence). The sequence came from a human donor in a cohort sampled during active COVID-19. J is TRBJ1-6 and V is TRBV19; 11 bases agree with TRBD1. Input material: peripheral blood. The CDR3 region is CASTSSGTGGNSPLHF. The DNA of the CDR3 is TGTGCCAGTACGTCGTCCGGGACAGGGGGTAATTCACCCCTCCACTTT. The whole variable domain, remainder taken from reference TRBV19 and TRBJ1-6, is DGGITQSPKYLFRKEGQNVTLSCEQNLNHDAMYWYRQDPGQGLRLIYYSQIVNDFQKGDIAEGYSVSREKKESFPLTVTSAQKNPTAFYLCASTSSGTGGNSPLHFGNGTRLTVT.